This entry lists 18 T cell receptor beta chains sequenced from one sample in a study of blood T cell repertoires in COVID-19. TCRdb keeps only in-frame clones here, not all; method: immunoSEQ multiplex PCR. This sample has tens of thousands of clones; roughly 80% occur once, and the top ten carry roughly a third. The sample was peripheral blood. These receptors all come from an elderly woman with acute or convalescent COVID-19.

The genes are TRBV11-2 and TRBJ1-1, with D perhaps matching TRBD1 (6 bases). Germline CDR1 and CDR2: SGHAT and FQNNGV. V lost 1 base and J 0 bases, leaving 9 bases between the germline ends. The CDR3 sequence is 15 residues long. In DNA form, the CDR3 reads TGTGCCAGCAGCTTAGCTGGGGGCATGAACACTGAAGCTTTCTTT. Its translation: CASSLAGGMNTEAFF.

The V and J genes are TRBV6-5 and TRBJ2-1, with D possibly TRBD2 on 6 matching bases. The CDR3 covers 15 residues. Germline-derived CDR1 and CDR2 are MNHEY and SVGAGI. V was pared by 6 bases and J by 2 bases, with 14 bases between. This chain's CDR3 is CASRMTPGAYNEQFF. In nucleotides, the CDR3 is TGTGCCAGCAGAATGACCCCGGGGGCCTACAATGAGCAGTTCTTC.

The gene calls are TRBV5-4 and TRBJ2-1; TRBD2 matches 13 bases. The CDR3 has 18 residues. With 4 bases clipped from V and 3 bases from J, the junction kept 10 bases outside the gene matches. CDR1 SGHNT and CDR2 YYREEE come from the germline V gene (reference sequence). The CDR3 sequence: CASSQGLAGTRLYNEQFF. DNA of the CDR3: TGTGCCAGCAGCCAGGGACTAGCGGGGACCCGGCTCTACAATGAGCAGTTCTTC.

The rearrangement uses TRBV4-1 and TRBJ1-2; possible D gene TRBD1, 5 bases. The CDR3 consists of 15 residues. Germline-derived CDR1 and CDR2 are MGHRA and YSYEKL. Trimming left V 0 bases short and J 2 bases short, with 10 bases between. As DNA, the CDR3 is TGCGCCAGCAGCCAAGATCTCGCAGGGAACTATGGCTACACCTTC. Encoded protein: CASSQDLAGNYGYTF.

This clone was recorded once. CDR3 coding DNA: TGTGCCAGCAGTTTTTGGGGCCGGGGAGGAAGTCAGCCCCAGCATTTT. Translated, it gives CASSFWGRGGSQPQHF. The V and J genes are TRBV28 and TRBJ1-5; D is possibly TRBD1 (5 bases). Germline V gene data show CDR1 as MDHEN and CDR2 as SYDVKM. The ends were cut back, 3 bases at V and 6 bases at J, with 18 bases in the middle. The CDR3 has 16 residues.

This clone has more than one count but fewer than ten. The V gene is TRBV19, the J gene TRBJ1-1; 9 bases fit TRBD1. V lost 7 bases and J lost 4; bases outside the gene matches: 7. Germline V CDR1 and CDR2: LNHDA, SQIVND (reference sequence). This CDR3 contains 14 residues. The CDR3 region is CASNRQGVFTEAFF. CDR3 nucleotide sequence: TGTGCCAGTAACCGACAGGGGGTATTCACTGAAGCTTTCTTT.

V and J are TRBV10-3 and TRBJ2-3, with 12 bases identical to TRBD2. The CDR3 consists of 15 residues. Germline V gene lookup returns CDR1 ENHRY and CDR2 SYGVKD. Trimming took 6 bases from V and 2 from J; bases not matched to a gene: 3. CDR3 amino acids: CAISGLAGNTDTQYF. The CDR3 DNA reads TGTGCCATCAGCGGACTAGCGGGAAACACAGATACGCAGTATTTT.

The chain employs TRBV5-1 and TRBJ2-7, with D maybe TRBD2 (5 bases). Trimming left V 6 bases short and J 1 base short, with 20 bases between. This CDR3 comprises 16 residues. Germline-derived CDR1 and CDR2 are SGHRS and YFSETQ. As DNA, the CDR3 is TGCGCCAGCACACATAACCCCAGCGGTTCTTCCTACGAGCAGTACTTC. This gives the protein CASTHNPSGSSYEQYF. Filled out from reference TRBV5-1 and TRBJ2-7, the complete variable domain reads KAGVTQTPRYLIKTRGQQVTLSCSPISGHRSVSWYQQTPGQGLQFLFEYFSETQRNKGNFPGRFSGRQFSNSRSEMNVSTLELGDSALYLCASTHNPSGSSYEQYFGPGTRLTVT.

The chain uses TRBV29-1 and TRBJ2-7, with TRBD2 identical over 12 bases. This CDR3 is 13 amino acids long. Germline values: CDR1 SQVTM, CDR2 ANQGSEA. V shed 7 bases, J shed 2 bases, and the junction held 3 bases outside the gene matches. The CDR3 sequence: CSGTSGTTYEQYF. CDR3 in DNA: TGCAGCGGGACTAGCGGGACAACCTACGAGCAGTACTTC.

The CDR3 sequence is CASSPVGASSGNTIYF. As DNA, the CDR3 is TGTGCCAGCAGCCCCGTGGGGGCTAGCTCTGGAAACACCATATATTTT. The chain is built from TRBV5-4 and TRBJ1-3, with a possible D match to TRBD1 (6 bases). V was pared by 4 bases and J by 0 bases, with 14 bases between. The CDR3 runs 16 residues. Germline CDR1 SGHNT, CDR2 YYREEE (reference sequence). Using reference TRBV5-4 and TRBJ1-3 for the parts outside the CDR3, the full variable domain is ETGVTQSPTHLIKTRGQQVTLRCSSQSGHNTVSWYQQALGQGPQFIFQYYREEENGRGNFPPRFSGLQFPNYSSELNVNALELDDSALYLCASSPVGASSGNTIYFGEGSWLTVV.

The CDR3 here is CASSPRGGREETQYF. For the CDR3, the DNA is TGTGCCAGCAGCCCCAGGGGCGGCAGGGAAGAGACCCAGTACTTC. The rearrangement links TRBV7-9 to TRBJ2-5; the D gene is possibly TRBD1 (6 bases). This CDR3 spans 15 amino acids. Germline CDR1 SEHNR, CDR2 FQNEAQ (reference sequence). The V end lost 5 bases, the J end lost 3 bases, and 16 bases lay between the germline ends.

The chain joins TRBV18 to TRBJ2-1; 8 bases match TRBD1. This CDR3 contains 17 residues. V was clipped by 3 bases and J by 7 bases; unmatched bases: 14. Germline values: CDR1 KGHSH, CDR2 LQKENI. The CDR3 DNA follows: TGTGCCAGCTCACCTAAAATGGGACAGGAAAGTATAAATGAGCAGTTCTTC. Residues: CASSPKMGQESINEQFF.

The chain is built from TRBV9 and TRBJ1-3; 9 bases agree with TRBD1. The CDR3 runs to 16 residues. The V gene's germline CDR1 is SGDLS and CDR2 YYNGEE. Trimming at V came to 0 bases and at J to 2 bases, leaving 3 bases not matched to a gene. CDR3 amino acids: CASSVETGGAGNTIYF. CDR3 sequence (DNA): TGTGCCAGCAGCGTAGAGACAGGGGGGGCTGGAAACACCATATATTTT.

The V gene is TRBV30, the J gene TRBJ1-3, with D tentatively TRBD1 (5 bases). From germline, CDR1 is GTSNPN and CDR2 SVGIG (reference sequence). This CDR3 contains 12 residues. The V end lost 4 bases, the J end lost 3 bases, and 7 bases lay between the germline ends. The CDR3 DNA reads TGTGCCTGGACCGACAGTGGAAACACCATATATTTT. The encoded protein is CAWTDSGNTIYF.

A few counts support this clone. This chain joins TRBV29-1 and TRBJ2-7, with 8 bases matching TRBD2. The V gene's germline CDR1 is SQVTM and CDR2 ANQGSEA. J was trimmed by 3 bases and V by 3 bases; bases with no gene match: 19. The CDR3 sequence is 18 residues long. Here the CDR3 reads CSVEVYGRAGERSYEQYF. CDR3 coding DNA: TGCAGCGTTGAGGTGTACGGGCGAGCGGGAGAGAGGAGCTACGAGCAGTACTTC.

The chain employs TRBV5-6 and TRBJ2-1; D remains ambiguous. The CDR3 totals 13 residues. Looked up from germline, CDR1 is SGHDT and CDR2 is YYEEEE. Trimming removed 10 bases from V and 5 bases from J, with 16 bases in between. In DNA form, the CDR3 reads TGTGCCTTCCATACGTGGTACAACAATGAGCAGTTCTTC. It yields the protein CAFHTWYNNEQFF.

The chain links TRBV7-9 to TRBJ2-5, with a possible D match to TRBD1 (6 bases). CDR3 length: 16 residues. V was shortened by 5 bases and J by 5 bases, with 21 bases between the two germline ends. Germline V gene data show CDR1 as SEHNR and CDR2 as FQNEAQ (reference sequence). As DNA, the CDR3 is TGTGCCAGCAGCCATCAAGCCCACAGGGTTGGGGAGACCCAGTACTTC. This translates into CASSHQAHRVGETQYF.

The chain combines TRBV6-6 with TRBJ1-6; D is perhaps TRBD1 (5 bases). Trimming cost V 6 bases and J 9 bases, with 15 bases left between them. Germline CDR1 reads MNHNY; CDR2 reads SVGAGI (reference sequence). The CDR3 is made up of 14 amino acids. CDR3 residues: CASRLESGGSPLHF. CDR3 coding DNA: TGTGCCAGCAGACTTGAGTCCGGGGGTTCACCCCTCCACTTT.